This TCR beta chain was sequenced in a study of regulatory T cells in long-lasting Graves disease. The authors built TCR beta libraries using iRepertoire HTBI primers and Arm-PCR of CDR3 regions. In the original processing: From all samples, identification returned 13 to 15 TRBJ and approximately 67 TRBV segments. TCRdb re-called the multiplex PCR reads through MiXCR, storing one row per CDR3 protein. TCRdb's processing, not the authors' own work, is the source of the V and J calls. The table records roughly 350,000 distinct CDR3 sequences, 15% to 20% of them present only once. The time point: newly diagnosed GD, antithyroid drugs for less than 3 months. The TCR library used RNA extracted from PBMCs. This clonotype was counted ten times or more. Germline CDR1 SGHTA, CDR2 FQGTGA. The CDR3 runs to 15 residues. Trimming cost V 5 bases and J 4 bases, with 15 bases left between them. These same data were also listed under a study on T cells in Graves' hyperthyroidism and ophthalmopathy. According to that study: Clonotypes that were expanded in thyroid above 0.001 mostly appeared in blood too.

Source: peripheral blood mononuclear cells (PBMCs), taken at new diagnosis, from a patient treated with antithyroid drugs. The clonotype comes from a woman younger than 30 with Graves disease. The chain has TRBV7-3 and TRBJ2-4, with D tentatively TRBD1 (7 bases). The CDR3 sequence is CASSRRDSEKNIQYF. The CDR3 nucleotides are TGTGCCAGCAGCCGGAGGGACAGCGAGAAAAACATTCAGTACTTC.